A single sample gave rise to the 9 T cell receptor beta chains below, sequenced in a study of T-cell memory formation after mild COVID-19. A single record per CDR3 protein comes from TCRdb applying MiXCR to the 5' RACE reads. Of about 340,000 distinct CDR3 sequences in the sample, roughly 13% were seen once. The sequenced sample consisted of PBMCs or a T cell subset sorted from them (not recorded which). These receptors all come from a man between 18 and 29 years old who had mild COVID-19 (a few samples of this study predate the infection). Cell type and time point are not known.

This clonotype was found a few times. The V and J genes are TRBV4-1 and TRBJ2-1; 8 bases agree with TRBD2. The CDR3 spans 16 residues. The germline V gene encodes CDR1 MGHRA and CDR2 YSYEKL. Losses at the gene ends were 2 bases for V and 0 bases for J; bases not matched to a gene: 3. CDR3 coding DNA: TGCGCCAGCAGCCAACCAAGCGGGGGCTCCTACAATGAGCAGTTCTTC. It yields the protein CASSQPSGGSYNEQFF.

At least ten counts were recorded for this clonotype. The chain is built from TRBV7-6 and TRBJ2-7; D perhaps matches TRBD2 (6 bases). The CDR3 runs 15 residues. Trimming cost V 2 bases and J 1 base, with 12 bases left between them. CDR1 is SGHVS, CDR2 FNYEAQ, per germline. CDR3 residues: CASSLWGGSSYEQYF. The CDR3 nucleotides are TGTGCCAGCAGCTTATGGGGAGGCAGTTCCTACGAGCAGTACTTC.

This clonotype has ten or more counts. The rearrangement uses TRBV4-3 and TRBJ2-7, with D perhaps matching TRBD2 (5 bases). CDR1 and CDR2 from the germline V gene are LGHNA and YSLEER. The V end was cut by 8 bases, the J end by 4 bases, with 30 bases between. The CDR3 has 18 amino acids. The CDR3 spells CASQPRAERPPNYYEQYV. In nucleotides, the CDR3 is TGCGCCAGCCAGCCAAGGGCGGAGCGGCCCCCTAATTATTACGAGCAGTACGTC.

This clonotype has a handful of counts. This rearrangement joins TRBV5-5 to TRBJ1-1; 9 bases map to TRBD1. The germline V gene has CDR1 SGHKS and CDR2 YYEKEE (reference sequence). The CDR3 is 17 amino acids. J was trimmed by 5 bases and V by 1 base; bases with no gene match: 12. The CDR3 loop reads CASSLPRDRVRGTEAFF. The CDR3 nucleotides read TGTGCCAGCAGCTTGCCTCGGGACAGGGTAAGAGGAACTGAAGCTTTCTTT.

This clonotype occurred a few times. The chain carries TRBV7-3 and TRBJ1-1, with D hard to call. The germline V and J ends were trimmed by 4 bases and 7 bases, with 13 bases remaining between them. This CDR3 comprises 13 residues. The germline CDR1 and CDR2 sequences are SGHTA and FQGTGA. CDR3 protein: CASSSQPGLEAFF. The CDR3 nucleotides are TGTGCCAGCAGCTCCCAACCGGGCCTTGAAGCTTTCTTT.

The table lists this clonotype with a few counts. This chain joins TRBV5-1 and TRBJ2-7, with D maybe TRBD2 (6 bases). V lost 5 bases to trimming and J lost 0 bases, with 9 bases between them. Germline loops: CDR1 SGHRS, CDR2 YFSETQ. The CDR3 runs to 13 residues. The CDR3 bases are TGCGCCAGCAGGGAGGGCGTCTCCTACGAGCAGTACTTC. It encodes CASREGVSYEQYF.

The chain recombines TRBV20-1 with TRBJ2-7, with D unclear. Germline CDR1 and CDR2: DFQATT and SNEGSKA (reference sequence). V was shortened by 3 bases and J by 0 bases, with 3 bases between the two germline ends. The CDR3 is 11 residues long. CDR3 bases: TGCAGTGCTAGCGACTCCTACGAGCAGTACGTC. This codes for CSASDSYEQYV.

The genes are TRBV7-3 and TRBJ2-3; 9 bases align to TRBD2. Germline loops: CDR1 SGHTA, CDR2 FQGTGA. Germline trimming cut 4 bases from V and 5 bases from J; bases unmatched to any gene: 7. The CDR3 length is 15 residues. The chain's CDR3 is CASSSGGTSRDTQYF. Here the CDR3 DNA reads TGTGCCAGCAGCTCTGGGGGGACTAGCCGAGATACGCAGTATTTT.

This clonotype was found a few times. The chain couples TRBV5-1 to TRBJ2-7; possible D gene TRBD1, 5 bases. The CDR3 extends over 13 amino acids. Germline values: CDR1 SGHRS, CDR2 YFSETQ. Trimming cost V 3 bases and J 2 bases, with 9 bases left between them. CDR3 DNA: TGCGCCAGCAGCTCCAGGGTCCCCTACGAGCAGTACTTC. It yields the protein CASSSRVPYEQYF.